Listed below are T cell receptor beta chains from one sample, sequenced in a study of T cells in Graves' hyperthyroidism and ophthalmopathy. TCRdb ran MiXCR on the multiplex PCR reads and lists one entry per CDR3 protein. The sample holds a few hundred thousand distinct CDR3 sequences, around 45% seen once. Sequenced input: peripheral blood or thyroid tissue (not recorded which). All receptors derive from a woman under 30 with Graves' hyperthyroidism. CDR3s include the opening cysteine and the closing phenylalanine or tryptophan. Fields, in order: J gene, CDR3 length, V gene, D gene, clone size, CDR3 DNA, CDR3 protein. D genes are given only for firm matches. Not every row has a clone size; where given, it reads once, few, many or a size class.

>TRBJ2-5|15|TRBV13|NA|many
TGTGCCAGCAGCCTACCGGGACAGCGGGGGGAGACCCAGTACTTC
CASSLPGQRGETQYF
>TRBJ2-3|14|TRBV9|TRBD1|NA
TGTGCCAGCAGCGAGAACAGGGGGCAGGATACGCAGTATTTT
CASSENRGQDTQYF
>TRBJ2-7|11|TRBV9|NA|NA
TGTGCCAGCTCTGGGCAATACGAGCAGTACTTC
CASSGQYEQYF
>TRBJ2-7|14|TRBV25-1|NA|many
TGTGCCAGCAGTCTAGGGGGGGTCACCTACGAGCAGTACTTC
CASSLGGVTYEQYF
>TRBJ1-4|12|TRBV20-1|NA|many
TGCAGTGCCCTTTGGGCTGGAGAAAAACTGTTTTTT
CSALWAGEKLFF
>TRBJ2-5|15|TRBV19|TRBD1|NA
TGTGCCAGTAGTGGGGACAGGGGGCATTTGAAGACCCAGTACTTC
CASSGDRGHLKTQYF
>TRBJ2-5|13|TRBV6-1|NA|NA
TGTGCCAGCACCCCCAAGAGGCGAGAGACCCAGTACTTC
CASTPKRRETQYF
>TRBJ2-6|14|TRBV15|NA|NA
TGTGCCACCAGCTCACGGACCTCTGCCAACGTCCTGACTTTC
CATSSRTSANVLTF
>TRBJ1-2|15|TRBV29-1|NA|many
TGCAGCGCTGTGGGGGACCTTCAATCCAACTATGGCTACACCTTC
CSAVGDLQSNYGYTF
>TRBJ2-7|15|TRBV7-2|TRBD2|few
TGTGCCAGCAGCTTAGTAGCGGGAGCCTCCTACGAGCAGTACTTC
CASSLVAGASYEQYF
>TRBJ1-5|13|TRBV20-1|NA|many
TGCAGTGCTAGAGAAGGGACCCATCAGCCCCAGCATTTT
CSAREGTHQPQHF
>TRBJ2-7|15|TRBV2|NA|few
TGTGCCAGCAGTGCGTACCGGGAGAGGAACTACGAGCAGTACTTC
CASSAYRERNYEQYF